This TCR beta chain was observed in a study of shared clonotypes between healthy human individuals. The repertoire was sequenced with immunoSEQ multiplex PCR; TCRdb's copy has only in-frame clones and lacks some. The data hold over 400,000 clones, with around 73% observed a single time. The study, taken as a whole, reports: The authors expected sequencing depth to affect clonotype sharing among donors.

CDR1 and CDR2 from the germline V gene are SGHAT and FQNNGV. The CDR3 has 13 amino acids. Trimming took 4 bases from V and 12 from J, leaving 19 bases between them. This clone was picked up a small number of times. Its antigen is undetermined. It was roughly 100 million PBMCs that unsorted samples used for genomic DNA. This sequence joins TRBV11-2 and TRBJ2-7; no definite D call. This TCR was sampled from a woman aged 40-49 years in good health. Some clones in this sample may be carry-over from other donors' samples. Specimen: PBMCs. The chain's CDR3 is CASSSNPGSTGYF. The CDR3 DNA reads TGTGCCAGCAGCTCTAACCCCGGAAGCACGGGGTACTTC. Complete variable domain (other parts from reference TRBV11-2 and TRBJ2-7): EAGVAQSPRYKIIEKRQSVAFWCNPISGHATLYWYQQILGQGPKLLIQFQNNGVVDDSQLPKDRFSAERLKGVDSTLKIQPAKLEDSAVYLCASSSNPGSTGYFGPGTRLTVT.